These 26 T cell receptor beta chains originate from one sample sequenced in a study of T cell responses to AZD1222 COVID-19 vaccine. Repertoires were generated with immunoSEQ multiplex PCR, while TCRdb's copy carries only in-frame clones and drops some. The sample shows around 150,000 clones, 90% to 95% of them seen only once. Material: peripheral blood, obtained 28 days after the second AZD1222 dose. The receptors were sampled from an adult who received the AZD1222 COVID-19 vaccine.

This chain links TRBV7-8 with TRBJ2-7; D is possibly TRBD1 or TRBD2 (5 bases each). V was clipped by 7 bases and J by 0 bases, with 16 bases between them. The germline gives CDR1 SGHVS, CDR2 FQNEAQ. This CDR3 is built from 15 residues. CDR3 DNA: TGTGCCAGCACCCAAGGGACGAAAAACTCCTACGAGCAGTACTTC. It codes for CASTQGTKNSYEQYF.

This chain links TRBV18 with TRBJ2-2; 13 nucleotides align to TRBD2. J gave up 0 bases and V 3 bases, and 4 bases lay outside the gene matches. The CDR3 consists of 18 residues. The germline gives CDR1 KGHSH, CDR2 LQKENI. The CDR3 DNA follows: TGTGCCAGCTCACCGGGACTAGCGGGACTACCGAACACCGGGGAGCTGTTTTTT. Protein product: CASSPGLAGLPNTGELFF.

This clone was seen a few times. This chain connects TRBV19 to TRBJ2-6, with D perhaps assigned TRBD1 or TRBD2 (5 bases each). Germline V lookup: CDR1 LNHDA, CDR2 SQIVND (reference sequence). V was cut by 7 bases and J by 1 base, with 8 bases left in between. The CDR3 extends over 14 amino acids. CDR3 sequence: CASTGRSGANVLTF. The CDR3 coding sequence is TGTGCCAGTACGGGACGGTCTGGGGCCAACGTCCTGACTTTC.

This clone was seen a few times. V usage is TRBV5-4 and J usage is TRBJ2-1, with D unresolved. Germline-derived CDR1 and CDR2 are SGHNT and YYREEE (reference sequence). V lost 2 bases, J lost 6 bases, and 3 bases lay in between. The CDR3 consists of 11 residues. Here the CDR3 DNA reads TGTGCCAGCAGCTTAATCAATGAGCAGTTCTTC. It is translated as CASSLINEQFF.

This clone appeared a single time. The chain couples TRBV5-6 to TRBJ1-1; D gene ambiguous. V lost 4 bases to trimming and J lost 6 bases, with 13 bases between them. The CDR3 is 13 residues long. Germline V lookup: CDR1 SGHDT, CDR2 YYEEEE. The CDR3 here is CASSTGSWAEAFF. As DNA, the CDR3 is TGTGCCAGCAGCACGGGGTCCTGGGCTGAAGCTTTCTTT.

The chain joins TRBV9 to TRBJ2-2, with 8 bases aligning to TRBD2. Germline-derived CDR1 and CDR2 are SGDLS and YYNGEE. This CDR3 is built from 16 residues. After removal of 6 bases from V and 0 bases from J, the junction contained 7 bases not matched to a gene. The CDR3 DNA reads as TGTGCCAGCACCAAAAGCGGGGGTGCGAACACCGGGGAGCTGTTTTTT. Amino acid sequence: CASTKSGGANTGELFF. Drawing the rest from reference TRBV9 and TRBJ2-2, the complete variable domain is DSGVTQTPKHLITATGQRVTLRCSPRSGDLSVYWYQQSLDQGLQFLIQYYNGEERAKGNILERFSAQQFPDLHSELNLSSLELGDSALYFCASTKSGGANTGELFFGEGSRLTVL.

V is TRBV3-1 (or the pseudogene TRBV3-2) and J is TRBJ1-6; D unresolved. The germline gives CDR1 LGHDT, CDR2 YNNKEL (reference sequence). The germline V and J ends were trimmed by 0 bases and 9 bases, with 15 bases remaining between them. The CDR3 spans 16 residues. The chain's CDR3 is CASSQESLPGGSPLHF. DNA for the CDR3: TGTGCCAGCAGCCAAGAAAGCCTCCCAGGCGGTTCACCCCTCCACTTT.

The chain uses TRBV9 and TRBJ2-5, with TRBD1 as a possible D gene (6 bases). The ends were cut back, 4 bases at V and 2 bases at J, with 12 bases in the middle. The CDR3 is made up of 14 amino acids. CDR1 is SGDLS and CDR2 is YYNGEE in the germline V gene. The CDR3 spells CASSPGTYQETQYF. In DNA, the CDR3 is TGTGCCAGCAGCCCCGGGACATATCAAGAGACCCAGTACTTC.

The J gene is TRBJ1-2, the V gene TRBV19, with D possibly matching TRBD1 (5 bases). V lost 5 bases and J 4 bases, leaving 20 bases between the germline ends. This CDR3 is 16 amino acids long. The V gene's germline CDR1 is LNHDA and CDR2 SQIVND (reference sequence). DNA of the CDR3: TGTGCCAGTAGTTCCGCGGGAGGGGATGTCATCTATGGCTACACCTTC. It encodes CASSSAGGDVIYGYTF.

V and J are TRBV9 and TRBJ2-5; D unresolved. The germline gives CDR1 SGDLS, CDR2 YYNGEE. Trimming removed 0 bases at V and 4 bases at J, with 13 bases between. The CDR3 covers 15 residues. DNA for the CDR3: TGTGCCAGCAGCGTAGGGGCGGCAGTGGGAGAGACCCAGTACTTC. This encodes CASSVGAAVGETQYF.

This clone appeared a few times. The chain is built from TRBV18 and TRBJ2-2; 8 bases are a match to TRBD1. Germline lookup yields CDR1 KGHSH and CDR2 LQKENI. The CDR3 is made up of 17 amino acids. V lost 0 bases and J lost 2; bases outside the gene matches: 5. CDR3: CASSPPAGQANTGELFF. CDR3 coding DNA: TGTGCCAGCTCACCACCGGCGGGACAGGCCAACACCGGGGAGCTGTTTTTT.

The V and J genes are TRBV30 and TRBJ1-1; 8 bases match TRBD1. Trimming removed 3 bases from V and 2 bases from J; junction bases left unmatched: 5. CDR1 is GTSNPN, CDR2 SVGIG, per germline (reference sequence). CDR3 length equals 14 residues. CDR3 in DNA: TGTGCCTGGAGCCTGACAGGGGTAAACACTGAAGCTTTCTTT. It translates to CAWSLTGVNTEAFF.

This rearrangement joins TRBV19 to TRBJ1-1; unclear D gene. The germline V gene encodes CDR1 LNHDA and CDR2 SQIVND (reference sequence). The CDR3 has 13 residues. V was cut by 4 bases and J by 3 bases, with 9 bases left in between. The CDR3 reads CASSTPSYTEAFF. The CDR3 nucleotides read TGTGCCAGTAGTACACCCTCGTACACTGAAGCTTTCTTT.

The J gene is TRBJ1-2, the V gene TRBV5-5, with 7 nucleotides matching TRBD1. The CDR3 contains 14 residues. Germline loops: CDR1 SGHKS, CDR2 YYEKEE (reference sequence). Trimming took 3 bases from V and 7 from J; bases not matched to a gene: 9. In DNA, the CDR3 is TGTGCCAGCAGCTCCACCGACAGGGAGGGTGGCTACACCTTC. This encodes CASSSTDREGGYTF.

This chain joins TRBV3-1 (or the pseudogene TRBV3-2) and TRBJ2-5, with D possibly TRBD2 on 5 matching bases. Deletions cut 1 base from V and 4 bases from J, with 10 bases between. The CDR3 runs to 14 residues. Germline V gene data show CDR1 as LGHDT and CDR2 as YNNKEL (reference sequence). CDR3 nucleotide sequence: TGTGCCAGCAGCCAAGTGGCGGGCGGAGAGACCCAGTACTTC. Protein sequence: CASSQVAGGETQYF.

The chain employs TRBV19 and TRBJ1-2, with a weak D call TRBD1 (6 bases). Germline CDR1 is LNHDA and CDR2 is SQIVND (reference sequence). Between the trimmed V and J ends, which lost 9 bases and 9 bases, there was a span of 14 bases. The CDR3 covers 11 residues. CDR3 sequence (DNA): TGTGCCAGGACAGGCGGTTGGAGCTACACCTTC. Encoded protein: CARTGGWSYTF.

The rearrangement uses TRBV18 and TRBJ1-3; no reliable D call. V lost 10 bases and J lost 2, with 3 bases in between. This CDR3 spans 10 amino acids. Germline loops: CDR1 KGHSH, CDR2 LQKENI. CDR3 protein: CATTGNTIYF. CDR3 nucleotide sequence: TGTGCCACCACTGGAAACACCATATATTTT.

This clone was seen only a few times. The chain is built from TRBV5-6 and TRBJ1-2; possibly TRBD1 for D (5 bases). The CDR3 has 14 amino acids. V was clipped by 5 bases and J by 4 bases, with 15 bases between them. Germline CDR1 SGHDT, CDR2 YYEEEE. The CDR3 DNA follows: TGTGCCAGCAGTACAGGACCCAAAGGCTATGGCTACACCTTC. It is translated as CASSTGPKGYGYTF. Full variable domain (outside the CDR3, taken from reference TRBV5-6 and TRBJ1-2): DAGVTQSPTHLIKTRGQQVTLRCSPKSGHDTVSWYQQALGQGPQFIFQYYEEEERQRGNFPDRFSGHQFPNYSSELNVNALLLGDSALYLCASSTGPKGYGYTFGSGTRLTVV.

The J gene is TRBJ2-5, the V gene TRBV7-9; a weak D match, TRBD2 (5 bases). The CDR3 is 14 residues long. CDR1 SEHNR and CDR2 FQNEAQ come from the germline V gene (reference sequence). V lost 3 bases to trimming and J lost 5 bases, with 13 bases between them. CDR3 DNA: TGTGCCAGCAGCTTTGGTCCGGGGTGGGAGACCCAGTACTTC. Translation: CASSFGPGWETQYF.

The chain couples TRBV11-2 to TRBJ2-7; 9 bases fit TRBD1. Per germline, CDR1 SGHAT and CDR2 FQNNGV. CDR3 size: 15 residues. V shed 5 bases, J shed 6 bases, and the junction held 11 bases outside the gene matches. The chain's CDR3 is CASSTIRDREGEQYF. The DNA for the CDR3 is TGTGCCAGCAGCACCATACGGGACAGGGAGGGCGAGCAGTACTTC.

The chain has TRBV9 and TRBJ1-3, with D unclear. Looked up from germline, CDR1 is SGDLS and CDR2 is YYNGEE. This CDR3 region has 14 residues. V lost 2 bases, J lost 1 base, and 7 bases lay in between. As DNA, the CDR3 is TGTGCCAGCAGCGTGGGGTTATCTGGAAACACCATATATTTT. Translating gives CASSVGLSGNTIYF. Variable domain in full (rest from reference TRBV9 and TRBJ1-3): DSGVTQTPKHLITATGQRVTLRCSPRSGDLSVYWYQQSLDQGLQFLIQYYNGEERAKGNILERFSAQQFPDLHSELNLSSLELGDSALYFCASSVGLSGNTIYFGEGSWLTVV.

The gene calls are TRBV10-3 and TRBJ1-4; D is ambiguous. The germline gives CDR1 ENHRY, CDR2 SYGVKD. There are 13 residues in the CDR3. V was cut by 3 bases and J by 5 bases, with 7 bases left in between. CDR3 residues: CAISDGRNEKLFF. CDR3 DNA sequence: TGTGCCATCAGTGACGGCCGGAATGAAAAACTGTTTTTT.

The rearrangement joins TRBV2 to TRBJ2-4; 7 positions agree with TRBD1. The CDR3 is 14 amino acids. The V gene's germline CDR1 is SNHLY and CDR2 FYNNEI. The ends lost 6 bases at V and 1 base at J; junction bases unmatched: 3. CDR3 sequence (DNA): TGTGCCAGCAGCCAACAGGGGGCCAAAAACATTCAGTACTTC. It specifies CASSQQGAKNIQYF.

The genes are TRBV10-2 and TRBJ1-6; D is possibly TRBD1 (6 bases). The V end lost 6 bases, the J end lost 6 bases, and 12 bases lay between the germline ends. The CDR3 runs to 14 residues. Germline CDR1 WSHSY, CDR2 SAAADI. CDR3 sequence reads: CASRTRGANSPLHF. The CDR3 DNA follows: TGCGCCAGCAGGACCAGGGGCGCTAATTCACCCCTCCACTTT.

This clone was seen once. The chain recombines TRBV11-2 with TRBJ1-1; TRBD1 matches 10 bases. This CDR3 is built from 17 residues. Germline CDR1 SGHAT, CDR2 FQNNGV. V lost 4 bases and J lost 4; bases outside the gene matches: 12. The CDR3 DNA follows: TGTGCCAGCAGCTGGAGGGGACAGGGGACAGAGGGCACTGAAGCTTTCTTT. Its protein product is CASSWRGQGTEGTEAFF. Complete variable domain (other parts from reference TRBV11-2 and TRBJ1-1): EAGVAQSPRYKIIEKRQSVAFWCNPISGHATLYWYQQILGQGPKLLIQFQNNGVVDDSQLPKDRFSAERLKGVDSTLKIQPAKLEDSAVYLCASSWRGQGTEGTEAFFGQGTRLTVV.

The chain recombines TRBV6-5 with TRBJ2-1; 12 bases match TRBD2. With V trimmed by 7 bases and J by 4 bases, 5 bases remained unmatched. Germline CDR1 is MNHEY and CDR2 is SVGAGI. CDR3 length: 15 amino acids. The chain's CDR3 is CASTPGLAGYNEQFF. CDR3 coding DNA: TGTGCCAGCACCCCGGGACTAGCGGGTTACAATGAGCAGTTCTTC.